This T cell receptor (beta chain) emerged from a study of T cell repertoires in cytomegalovirus infection. TCRdb re-analysed the reads in MiXCR, keeping a single row per CDR3 protein. The sample has approximately 1,000,000 distinct CDR3 sequences; 31% are singletons. The germline gives CDR1 SGHVS, CDR2 FQNEAQ. With 6 bases removed from V and 0 bases from J, the gap between germline ends came to 21 bases. CDR3 length: 17 amino acids. This clonotype was counted many times. Its antigen is undetermined. The chain combines TRBV7-8 with TRBJ2-7; TRBD2 is a possible D gene (5 bases). The TCR originated in a human donor in good health (CMV status not recorded). Some clones in this sample may be carry-over from other donors' samples. Specimen: cultured CD8+ T cells from PBMCs, collected from culture after CMV antigen stimulation. CDR3 sequence (DNA): TGTGCCAGCAGTCCCGTTTCAAGTGCAGGAGGCTCCTACGAGCAGTACTTC. It translates to CASSPVSSAGGSYEQYF.